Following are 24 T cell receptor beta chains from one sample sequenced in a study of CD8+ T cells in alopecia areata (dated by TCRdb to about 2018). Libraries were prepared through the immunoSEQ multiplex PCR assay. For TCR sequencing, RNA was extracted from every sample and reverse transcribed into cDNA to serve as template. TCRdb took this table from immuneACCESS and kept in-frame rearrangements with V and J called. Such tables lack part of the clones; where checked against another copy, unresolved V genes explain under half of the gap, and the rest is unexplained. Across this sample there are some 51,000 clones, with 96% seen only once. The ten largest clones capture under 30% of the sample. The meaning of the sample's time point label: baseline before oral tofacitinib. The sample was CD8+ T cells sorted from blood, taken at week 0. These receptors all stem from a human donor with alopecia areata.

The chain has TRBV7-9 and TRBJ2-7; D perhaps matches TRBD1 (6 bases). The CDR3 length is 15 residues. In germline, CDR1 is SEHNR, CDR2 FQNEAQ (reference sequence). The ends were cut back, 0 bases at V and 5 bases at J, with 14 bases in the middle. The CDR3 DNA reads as TGTGCCAGCAGCTTAGCACAGGGTATAGTCCACGAGCAGTACTTC. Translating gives CASSLAQGIVHEQYF.

CDR3 in amino acids: CASSPASWGGAEAFF. CDR3 bases: TGTGCCAGCAGCCCGGCCTCTTGGGGAGGAGCTGAAGCTTTCTTT. This rearrangement joins TRBV7-2 to TRBJ1-1; D unresolved. The CDR3 totals 15 residues. The germline gives CDR1 SGHTA, CDR2 FQGNSA. Trimming took off 5 bases at V and 6 bases at J, with 19 bases between the two ends.

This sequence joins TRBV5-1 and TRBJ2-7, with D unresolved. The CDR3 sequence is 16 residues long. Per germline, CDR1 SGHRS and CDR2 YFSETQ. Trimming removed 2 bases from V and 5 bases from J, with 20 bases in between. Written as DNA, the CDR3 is TGCGCCAGCAGCTTAGGTAACTTCTACCCGCAGGACGAGCAGTACTTC. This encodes CASSLGNFYPQDEQYF.

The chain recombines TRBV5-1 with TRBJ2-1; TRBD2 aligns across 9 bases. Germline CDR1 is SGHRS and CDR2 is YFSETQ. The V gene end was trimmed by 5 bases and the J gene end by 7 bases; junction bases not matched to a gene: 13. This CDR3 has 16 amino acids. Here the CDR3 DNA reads TGCGCCAGCAGGGGCGGTAGCGGGGGCCCCGGGAATGAGCAGTTCTTC. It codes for CASRGGSGGPGNEQFF.

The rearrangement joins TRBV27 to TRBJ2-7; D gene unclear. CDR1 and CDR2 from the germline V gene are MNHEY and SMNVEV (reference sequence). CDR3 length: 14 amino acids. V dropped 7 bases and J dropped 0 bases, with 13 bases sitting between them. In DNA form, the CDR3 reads TGTGCCAGCAAACCCGGGCCAGGCTCCTACGAGCAGTACTTC. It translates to CASKPGPGSYEQYF.

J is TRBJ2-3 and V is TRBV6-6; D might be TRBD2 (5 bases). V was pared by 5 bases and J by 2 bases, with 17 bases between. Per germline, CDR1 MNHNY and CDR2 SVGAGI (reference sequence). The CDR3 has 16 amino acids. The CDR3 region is CASSPAASPDTDTQYF. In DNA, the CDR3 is TGTGCCAGCAGTCCAGCAGCTAGCCCCGACACAGATACGCAGTATTTT.

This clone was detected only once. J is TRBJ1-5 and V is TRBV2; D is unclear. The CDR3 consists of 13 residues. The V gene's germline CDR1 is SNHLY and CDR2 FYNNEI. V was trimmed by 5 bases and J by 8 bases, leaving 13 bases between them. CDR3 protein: CASSFTMWEPQHF. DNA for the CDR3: TGTGCCAGCAGTTTCACCATGTGGGAGCCCCAGCATTTT.

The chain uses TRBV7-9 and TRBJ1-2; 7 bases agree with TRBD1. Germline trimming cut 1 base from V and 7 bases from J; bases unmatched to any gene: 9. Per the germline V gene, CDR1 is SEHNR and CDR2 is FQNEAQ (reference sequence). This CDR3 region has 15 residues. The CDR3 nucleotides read TGTGCCAGCAGCTTAGACGGGACAGTCTTGGTTGGCTACACCTTC. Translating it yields CASSLDGTVLVGYTF.

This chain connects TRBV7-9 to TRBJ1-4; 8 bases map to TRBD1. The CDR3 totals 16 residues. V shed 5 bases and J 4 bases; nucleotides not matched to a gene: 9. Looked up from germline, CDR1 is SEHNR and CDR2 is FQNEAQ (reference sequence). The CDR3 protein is CASSHPGQELNEKLFF. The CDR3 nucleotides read TGTGCCAGCAGCCATCCGGGACAGGAACTTAATGAAAAACTGTTTTTT.

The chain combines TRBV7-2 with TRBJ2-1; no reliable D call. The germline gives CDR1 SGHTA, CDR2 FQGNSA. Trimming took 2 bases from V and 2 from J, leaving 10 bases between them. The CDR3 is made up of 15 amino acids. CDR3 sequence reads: CASSLFPDPYNEQFF. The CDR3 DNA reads TGTGCCAGCAGCTTATTTCCCGACCCCTACAATGAGCAGTTCTTC. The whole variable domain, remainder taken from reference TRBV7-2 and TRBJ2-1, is GAGVSQSPSNKVTEKGKDVELRCDPISGHTALYWYRQSLGQGLEFLIYFQGNSAPDKSGLPSDRFSAERTGGSVSTLTIQRTQQEDSAVYLCASSLFPDPYNEQFFGPGTRLTVL.

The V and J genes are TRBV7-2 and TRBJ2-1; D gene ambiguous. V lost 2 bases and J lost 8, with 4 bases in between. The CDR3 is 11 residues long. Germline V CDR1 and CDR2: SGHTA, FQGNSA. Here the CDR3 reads CASSLSHEQFF. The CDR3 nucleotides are TGTGCCAGCAGCTTATCTCATGAGCAGTTCTTC.

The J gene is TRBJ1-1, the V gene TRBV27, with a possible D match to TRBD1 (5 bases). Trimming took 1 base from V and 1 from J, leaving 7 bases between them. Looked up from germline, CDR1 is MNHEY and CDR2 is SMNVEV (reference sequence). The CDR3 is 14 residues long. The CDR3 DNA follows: TGTGCCAGCAGTTTATTCCAGGGGAACACTGAAGCTTTCTTT. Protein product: CASSLFQGNTEAFF.

The CDR3 is CATRSSTAGAGNTIYF. The CDR3 coding sequence is TGTGCCACCAGATCTTCTACCGCGGGCGCGGGAAACACCATATATTTT. This rearrangement joins TRBV15 to TRBJ1-3; no clear D gene. Per germline, CDR1 LNHNV and CDR2 YYDKDF (reference sequence). The CDR3 spans 16 residues. V shed 6 bases and J shed 4 bases, with 19 bases lying between them.

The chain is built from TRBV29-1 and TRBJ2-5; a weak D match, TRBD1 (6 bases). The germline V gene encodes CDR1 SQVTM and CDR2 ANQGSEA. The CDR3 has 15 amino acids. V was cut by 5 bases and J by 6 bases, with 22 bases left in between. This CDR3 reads CSVLGEGRDIKTQYF. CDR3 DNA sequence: TGCAGCGTTCTGGGTGAGGGCCGGGACATAAAGACCCAGTACTTC.

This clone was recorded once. This chain's CDR3 is CASSLIGNGYTF. For the CDR3, the DNA is TGTGCCAGCAGCTTGATAGGCAATGGCTACACCTTC. V and J are TRBV5-4 and TRBJ1-2; D unclear. CDR1 is SGHNT, CDR2 YYREEE, per germline (reference sequence). The ends were cut back, 1 base at V and 6 bases at J, with 7 bases in the middle. This CDR3 region has 12 residues.

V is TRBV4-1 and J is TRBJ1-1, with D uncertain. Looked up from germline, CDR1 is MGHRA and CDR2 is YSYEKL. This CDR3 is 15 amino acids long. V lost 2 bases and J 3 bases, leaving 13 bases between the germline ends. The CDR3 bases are TGCGCCAGCAGCCAACGTACAGTGGTTGACACTGAAGCTTTCTTT. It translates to CASSQRTVVDTEAFF.

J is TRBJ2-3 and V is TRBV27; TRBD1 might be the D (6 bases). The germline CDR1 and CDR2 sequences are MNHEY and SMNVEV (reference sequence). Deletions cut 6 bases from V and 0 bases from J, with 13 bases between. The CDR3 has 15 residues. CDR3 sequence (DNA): TGTGCCAGCAGCAACAGGGCCTCTAGCACAGATACGCAGTATTTT. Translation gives CASSNRASSTDTQYF.

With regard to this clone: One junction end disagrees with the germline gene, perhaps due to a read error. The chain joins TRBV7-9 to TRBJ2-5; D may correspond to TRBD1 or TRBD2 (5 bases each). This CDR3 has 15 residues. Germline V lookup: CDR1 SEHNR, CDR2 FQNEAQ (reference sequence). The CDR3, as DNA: TGCGCCAGCAGCTCCCGGGACGGCAATAATGTGGCCCAGTACTTC. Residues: CASSSRDGNNVAQYF.

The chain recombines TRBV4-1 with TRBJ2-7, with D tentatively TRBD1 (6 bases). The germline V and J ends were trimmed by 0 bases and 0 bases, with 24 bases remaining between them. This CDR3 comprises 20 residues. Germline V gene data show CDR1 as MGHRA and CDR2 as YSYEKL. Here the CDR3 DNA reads TGCGCCAGCAGCCAAGATTTGGGGGCTCGGACACCCAAATTCTCCTACGAGCAGTACTTC. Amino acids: CASSQDLGARTPKFSYEQYF.

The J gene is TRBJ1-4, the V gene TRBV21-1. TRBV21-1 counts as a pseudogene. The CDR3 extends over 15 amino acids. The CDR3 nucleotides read TGTGCCAGCAGCCATTTACCCCGCTGTAATGAAAAACTGTTTTTT. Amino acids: CASSHLPRCNEKLFF.

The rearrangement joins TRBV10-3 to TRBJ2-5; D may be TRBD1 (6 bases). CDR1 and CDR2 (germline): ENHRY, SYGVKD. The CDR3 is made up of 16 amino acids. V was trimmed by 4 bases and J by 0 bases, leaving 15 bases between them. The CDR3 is CAISGPDTGNQETQYF. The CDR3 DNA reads TGTGCCATCAGTGGTCCCGATACAGGGAACCAAGAGACCCAGTACTTC.

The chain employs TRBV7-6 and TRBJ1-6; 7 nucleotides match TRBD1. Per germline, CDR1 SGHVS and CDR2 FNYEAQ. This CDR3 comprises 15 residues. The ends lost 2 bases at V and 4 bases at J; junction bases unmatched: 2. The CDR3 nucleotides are TGTGCCAGCAGCTTACGGGGACAGTATAATTCACCCCTCCACTTT. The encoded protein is CASSLRGQYNSPLHF. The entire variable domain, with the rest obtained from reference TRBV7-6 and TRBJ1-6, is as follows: GAGVSQSPRYKVTKRGQDVALRCDPISGHVSLYWYRQALGQGPEFLTYFNYEAQQDKSGLPNDRFSAERPEGSISTLTIQRTEQRDSAMYRCASSLRGQYNSPLHFGNGTRLTVT.

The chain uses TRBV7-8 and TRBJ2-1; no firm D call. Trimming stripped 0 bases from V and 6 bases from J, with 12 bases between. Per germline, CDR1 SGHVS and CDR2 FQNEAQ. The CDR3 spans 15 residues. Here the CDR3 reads CASSLARSAVNEQFF. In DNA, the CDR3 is TGTGCCAGCAGCTTAGCAAGGTCGGCAGTCAATGAGCAGTTCTTC.

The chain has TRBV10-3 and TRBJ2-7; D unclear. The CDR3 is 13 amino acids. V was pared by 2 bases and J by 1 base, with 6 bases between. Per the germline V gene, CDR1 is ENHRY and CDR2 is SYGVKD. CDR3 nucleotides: TGTGCCATCAGTGAGGGAGAATCCTACGAGCAGTACTTC. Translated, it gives CAISEGESYEQYF.